This T cell receptor beta chain originates from a study of blood T cell repertoires in COVID-19 (dated by TCRdb to 2018 to 2021). Some background on the complete study: Samples covering the acute and convalescent phases of COVID-19 were provided by collaborators in the United States, Italy and Spain. The material from the prospective study consisted of cDNA or gDNA derived from T cells, B-cell-depleted T cells, or PBMCs. The repertoires were made available in a free public database intended to serve as a resource for research on the immune response to SARS-CoV-2. Samples were obtained from the ongoing ImmuneRACE study (first 160 participants) and from approximately 1,200 subjects provided by 6 global collaborators. HLA class I and class II types, where available, came from metadata supplied by the sample provider rather than from assay-based typing. Nearly every sample came with metadata listing a de-identified subject ID, COVID-19 status, age in years and sex. The dataset comprised deeply sampled blood TCRbeta repertoires from subjects exposed to, actively infected with, or recovered from COVID-19. Broad study findings and their caveats: The amount of clinical and demographic metadata varied by source and participant and was provided uncurated.

Germline trimming: 1 base from V, 2 bases from J; junction bases outside gene matches: 2. The CDR3 goes from the cysteine to the phenylalanine over 16 residues. Of all the DNA, just the CDR3 is kept, 48 bases in frame from base 1. For CDR1 and CDR2, the germline V gene lists SGHTA and FQGNSA. The collaborating institutions used their own protocols to collect whole blood in K2EDTA tubes. For TCRbeta analysis, collaborators shipped samples in one of three forms: frozen whole blood, isolated PBMCs, or DNA extracted from either of those sample types. This clone was detected only a few times. The antigen it recognizes is unknown. Nothing much larger sits one base from this clone, and base qualities are not available. TCRbeta CDR3 regions were amplified from genomic DNA by means of the immunoSEQ Assay, a bias-controlled multiplex PCR. From the authors' description of their analysis: Nucleated cell counts per sample were estimated from amplification of reference gene primers within the assay. To quantify the absolute abundance of each unique TCRbeta CDR3 rearrangement, sequence reads were collapsed and filtered. For each sample, productive Simpson clonality was calculated as the square root of Simpson's diversity index over productive rearrangements. What TCRdb holds here is the immuneACCESS table cut down to in-frame rearrangements. Part of the clones is not present; checked against another copy, under half of the missing clones reflect an unresolved V gene, and the others are unexplained. Clonal size and the V and J genes are those of that table, whereas D and trimming came from the DNA. The sample table contains some 88,000 clones; only one count was recorded for about 84% of them. The ten largest clones take up about 14% of the sample.

The sample comprised peripheral blood. The TCR originated in an older woman with acute or convalescent COVID-19. The sequence links TRBV7-2 to TRBJ1-5; 10 bases in the junction line up with TRBD1. The DNA sequence reads TGTGCCAGCAGCTTAGTTGGGACAGGGGGCAATCAGCCCCAGCATTTT. Translated, it gives CASSLVGTGGNQPQHF.